The 14 T cell receptor beta chains below were found in one sample sequenced in a study of blood T cell repertoires in COVID-19. Produced via immunoSEQ multiplex PCR; TCRdb's table is partial and in-frame only. The data hold under 300,000 clones, with 70% to 90% observed a single time. Sequences were obtained from peripheral blood. These receptors originate from a woman in her twenties or thirties with COVID-19, enrolled during active disease.

The chain uses TRBV27 and TRBJ2-7; 7 bases line up with TRBD1. Germline V gene lookup returns CDR1 MNHEY and CDR2 SMNVEV (reference sequence). The CDR3 length is 13 residues. V lost 9 bases to trimming and J lost 7 bases; unmatched junction nucleotides: 12. This CDR3 is CASSGTDLLEQYF. The CDR3, as DNA: TGTGCCAGTTCCGGGACAGACTTATTGGAGCAGTACTTC.

V is TRBV11-2 and J is TRBJ2-7; 8 bases match TRBD1. V lost 1 base, J lost 2 bases, and 10 bases stayed unmatched. CDR1 is SGHAT and CDR2 is FQNNGV in the germline V gene. This CDR3 comprises 17 residues. The CDR3 reads CASSLGHNRGDPYEQYF. The DNA for the CDR3 is TGTGCCAGCAGCTTAGGGCATAACAGGGGGGACCCCTACGAGCAGTACTTC.

The CDR3 is CASRWLGNSPLHF. CDR3 DNA sequence: TGTGCCAGCAGATGGCTAGGTAATTCACCCCTCCACTTT. J is TRBJ1-6 and V is TRBV27, with D unclear. Germline-derived CDR1 and CDR2 are MNHEY and SMNVEV (reference sequence). CDR3 size: 13 residues. The ends were cut back, 6 bases at V and 6 bases at J, with 9 bases in the middle.

V and J are TRBV29-1 and TRBJ2-3; D might be TRBD1 (6 bases). V lost 7 bases and J 6 bases, leaving 20 bases between the germline ends. There are 14 residues in the CDR3. The germline CDR1 and CDR2 sequences are SQVTM and ANQGSEA. The CDR3 sequence is CSGRQASFWDTQYF. CDR3 nucleotides: TGCAGCGGACGACAGGCCAGTTTCTGGGATACGCAGTATTTT.

This chain connects TRBV5-4 to TRBJ2-7, with a possible D match to TRBD2 (6 bases). Trimming removed 1 base at V and 0 bases at J, with 14 bases between. This CDR3 is built from 16 residues. CDR1 and CDR2 from the germline V gene are SGHNT and YYREEE (reference sequence). The CDR3 loop reads CASSLTGLLGSYEQYF. CDR3 DNA: TGTGCCAGCAGCTTGACGGGACTCCTGGGCTCCTACGAGCAGTACTTC.

The rearrangement joins TRBV15 to TRBJ2-3; D perhaps matches TRBD2 (7 bases). The germline CDR1 and CDR2 sequences are LNHNV and YYDKDF (reference sequence). The V end lost 5 bases, the J end lost 6 bases, and 18 bases lay between the germline ends. There are 15 residues in the CDR3. As DNA, the CDR3 is TGTGCCACCAGCCCTCAAGTCGGGGGGCGGGATACGCAGTATTTT. This translates into CATSPQVGGRDTQYF. Full variable domain (missing parts from reference TRBV15 and TRBJ2-3): DAMVIQNPRYQVTQFGKPVTLSCSQTLNHNVMYWYQQKSSQAPKLLFHYYDKDFNNEADTPDNFQSRRPNTSFCFLDIRSPGLGDTAMYLCATSPQVGGRDTQYFGPGTRLTVL.

This clone appeared a few times. The chain joins TRBV27 to TRBJ1-5, with TRBD1 identical over 8 bases. This CDR3 region has 17 residues. Germline assignment: CDR1 MNHEY and CDR2 SMNVEV (reference sequence). Losses at the gene ends were 5 bases for V and 1 base for J; bases not matched to a gene: 10. The CDR3 bases are TGTGCCAGCAGTCTCAGGGGGCTGGGTGGAAGCAATCAGCCCCAGCATTTT. Its protein is CASSLRGLGGSNQPQHF.

The chain links TRBV4-1 to TRBJ2-2, with D tentatively TRBD2 (6 bases). V was trimmed by 10 bases and J by 0 bases, leaving 15 bases between them. Germline V CDR1 and CDR2: MGHRA, YSYEKL. This CDR3 has 15 residues. The DNA of the CDR3 is TGCGCCACCAAGATCGGGGGAACGAACACCGGGGAGCTGTTTTTT. This gives the protein CATKIGGTNTGELFF.

The chain joins TRBV4-1 to TRBJ1-4, with D possibly matching TRBD1 (6 bases). The CDR3 sequence is 18 residues long. V shed 2 bases and J shed 0 bases, with 16 bases lying between them. Germline-derived CDR1 and CDR2 are MGHRA and YSYEKL. For the CDR3, the DNA is TGCGCCAGCAGCCAAACCGGGACAATAACTGCAACTAATGAAAAACTGTTTTTT. This translates into CASSQTGTITATNEKLFF.

The V and J genes are TRBV27 and TRBJ1-5; D may be TRBD1 (5 bases). This CDR3 region has 15 residues. From germline, CDR1 is MNHEY and CDR2 SMNVEV (reference sequence). The V and J ends lost 2 bases and 5 bases respectively, with 13 bases between them. CDR3 region: CASSLSTGYHQPQHF. The DNA for the CDR3 is TGTGCCAGCAGTTTAAGCACAGGCTACCATCAGCCCCAGCATTTT.

This sequence joins TRBV7-2 and TRBJ2-5, with TRBD2 as a possible D gene (5 bases). CDR1 and CDR2 from the germline V gene are SGHTA and FQGNSA. The CDR3 covers 18 residues. Trimming stripped 4 bases from V and 2 bases from J, with 23 bases between. CDR3 DNA: TGTGCCAGCAGCTCCCCCTTATCGGGGAAGGGAGTTCAAGAGACCCAGTACTTC. It translates to CASSSPLSGKGVQETQYF.

V and J are TRBV5-4 and TRBJ1-1; D might be TRBD1 (5 bases). The V end was cut by 1 base, the J end by 4 bases, with 11 bases between. The CDR3 contains 14 residues. From germline, CDR1 is SGHNT and CDR2 YYREEE (reference sequence). The CDR3 is CASSLTGLGTEAFF. The CDR3 region has the DNA TGTGCCAGCAGCTTGACAGGCCTCGGCACTGAAGCTTTCTTT.

The V call is TRBV6-5, the J call TRBJ1-2; 7 bases agree with TRBD1. J gave up 2 bases and V 5 bases, and 8 bases lay outside the gene matches. CDR3 length equals 15 residues. The germline V gene has CDR1 MNHEY and CDR2 SVGAGI. CDR3 amino acids: CASSQRQGPNYGYTF. The DNA for the CDR3 is TGTGCCAGCAGTCAAAGACAGGGCCCAAACTATGGCTACACCTTC.

For this clone: The same CDR3 is also encoded by other DNA sequences in this sample. The gene calls are TRBV5-1 and TRBJ1-5, with no clear D. There are 13 residues in the CDR3. Germline CDR1 and CDR2: SGHRS and YFSETQ. Trimming took off 4 bases at V and 5 bases at J, with 10 bases between the two ends. CDR3 protein: CASSLSTDQPQHF. DNA for the CDR3: TGCGCCAGCAGCCTTTCCACAGATCAGCCCCAGCATTTT. The full variable domain, with the rest looked up from reference TRBV5-1 and TRBJ1-5, is KAGVTQTPRYLIKTRGQQVTLSCSPISGHRSVSWYQQTPGQGLQFLFEYFSETQRNKGNFPGRFSGRQFSNSRSEMNVSTLELGDSALYLCASSLSTDQPQHFGDGTRLSIL.